This T cell receptor (beta chain) came from a study of blood T cell repertoires in COVID-19. At the level of the study: Material from acute and convalescent COVID-19 was sourced from the United States, Italy and Spain. The cDNA or gDNA used as material had been derived from T cells, B-cell-depleted T cells, or PBMCs.

Authors' processing steps: Quantification of nucleated cells was approximated via reference gene primer amplification. The assay was immunoSEQ multiplex PCR, and TCRdb's table has in-frame clones only and misses some. V and J calls and clone size are copied from that table; D and trimming were computed from the DNA. This table holds around 74,000 clones, about 92% found once. About this clone itself: Germline is not matched at one junction end, which may reflect a read error.

CDR1 is SGHTA and CDR2 is FQGNSA in the germline V gene. The CDR3 sequence is 12 residues long. V and J are TRBV7-2 and TRBJ2-1, with 8 bases lining up with TRBD1. The clonotype was recovered from a woman aged 80 or over with active or convalescent COVID-19. The source material was peripheral blood. The CDR3 DNA reads TGTGCCAGCAGTTTTAGTACAGGACAGGGCCTCTTC. Protein product: CASSFSTGQGLF.